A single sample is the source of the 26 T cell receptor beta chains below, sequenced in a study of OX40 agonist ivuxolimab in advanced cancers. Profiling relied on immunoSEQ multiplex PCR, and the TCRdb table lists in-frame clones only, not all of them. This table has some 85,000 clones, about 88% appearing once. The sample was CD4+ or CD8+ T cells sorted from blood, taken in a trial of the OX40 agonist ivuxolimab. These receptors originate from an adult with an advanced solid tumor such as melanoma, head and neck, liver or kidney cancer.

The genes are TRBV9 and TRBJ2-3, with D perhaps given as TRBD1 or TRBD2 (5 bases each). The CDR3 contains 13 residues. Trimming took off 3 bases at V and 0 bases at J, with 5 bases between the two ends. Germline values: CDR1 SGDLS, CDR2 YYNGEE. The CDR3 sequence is CASSGDSTDTQYF. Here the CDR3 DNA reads TGTGCCAGCAGCGGGGACAGCACAGATACGCAGTATTTT.

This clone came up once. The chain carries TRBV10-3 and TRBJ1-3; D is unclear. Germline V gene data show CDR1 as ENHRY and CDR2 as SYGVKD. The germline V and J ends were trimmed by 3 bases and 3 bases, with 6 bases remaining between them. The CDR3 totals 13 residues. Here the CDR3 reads CAISDQVGNTIYF. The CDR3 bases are TGTGCCATCAGTGATCAAGTTGGAAACACCATATATTTT.

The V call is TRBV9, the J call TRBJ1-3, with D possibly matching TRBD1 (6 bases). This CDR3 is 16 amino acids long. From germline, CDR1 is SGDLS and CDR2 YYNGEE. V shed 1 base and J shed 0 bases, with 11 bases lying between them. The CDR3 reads CASSVRGGASGNTIYF. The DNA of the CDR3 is TGTGCCAGCAGCGTACGAGGGGGGGCCTCTGGAAACACCATATATTTT.

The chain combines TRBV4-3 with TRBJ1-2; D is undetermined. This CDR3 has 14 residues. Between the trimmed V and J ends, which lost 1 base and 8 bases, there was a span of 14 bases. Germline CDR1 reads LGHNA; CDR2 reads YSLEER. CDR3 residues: CASSQVLSFSGYTF. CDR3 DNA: TGCGCCAGCAGCCAAGTGCTCAGTTTCTCCGGCTACACCTTC.

The CDR3 region has the DNA TGTGCCAGCAGCTTTGGGCTAGCGGATCCTATAGAGCAGTACTTC. Its translation is CASSFGLADPIEQYF. The rearrangement joins TRBV5-6 to TRBJ2-7; 7 bases line up with TRBD2. V lost 2 bases to trimming and J lost 7 bases; unmatched junction nucleotides: 12. The CDR3 totals 15 residues. Germline V gene sequence: CDR1 SGHDT, CDR2 YYEEEE. Full variable domain (rest looked up from reference TRBV5-6 and TRBJ2-7): DAGVTQSPTHLIKTRGQQVTLRCSPKSGHDTVSWYQQALGQGPQFIFQYYEEEERQRGNFPDRFSGHQFPNYSSELNVNALLLGDSALYLCASSFGLADPIEQYFGPGTRLTVT.

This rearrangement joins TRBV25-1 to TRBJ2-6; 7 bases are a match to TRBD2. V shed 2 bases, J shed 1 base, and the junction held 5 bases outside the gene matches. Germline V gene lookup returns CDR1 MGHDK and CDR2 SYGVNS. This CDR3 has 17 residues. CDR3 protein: CASSEGGRGSGANVLTF. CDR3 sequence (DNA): TGTGCCAGCAGTGAAGGGGGGAGGGGATCTGGGGCCAACGTCCTGACTTTC.

This chain's CDR3 is CASIPGQGAGYGYTF. CDR3 nucleotide sequence: TGTGCCAGTATCCCGGGACAGGGGGCTGGGTATGGCTACACCTTC. The chain uses TRBV19 and TRBJ1-2; TRBD1 aligns across 12 bases. The V and J ends lost 7 bases and 5 bases, in that order; junction bases with no gene match: 8. The CDR3 loop spans 15 amino acids. CDR1 is LNHDA and CDR2 is SQIVND in the germline V gene (reference sequence).

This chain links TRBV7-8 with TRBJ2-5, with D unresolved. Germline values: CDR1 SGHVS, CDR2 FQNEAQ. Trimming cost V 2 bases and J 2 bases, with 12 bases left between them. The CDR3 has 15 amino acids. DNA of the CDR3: TGTGCCAGCAGCTTATTTGAAGGGCTTCAAGAGACCCAGTACTTC. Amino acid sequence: CASSLFEGLQETQYF. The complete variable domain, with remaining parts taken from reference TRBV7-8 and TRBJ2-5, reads GAGVSQSPRYKVAKRGQDVALRCDPISGHVSLFWYQQALGQGPEFLTYFQNEAQLDKSGLPSDRFFAERPEGSVSTLKIQRTQQEDSAVYLCASSLFEGLQETQYFGPGTRLLVL.

CDR3 loop: CASSAAATNEKLFF. CDR3 nucleotide sequence: TGTGCCAGCAGTGCGGCCGCAACTAATGAAAAACTGTTTTTT. This chain joins TRBV6-6 and TRBJ1-4; the D is unclear. Per the germline V gene, CDR1 is MNHNY and CDR2 is SVGAGI (reference sequence). Trimming pared 5 bases from V and 0 bases from J, leaving 7 bases between. The CDR3 length is 14 residues.

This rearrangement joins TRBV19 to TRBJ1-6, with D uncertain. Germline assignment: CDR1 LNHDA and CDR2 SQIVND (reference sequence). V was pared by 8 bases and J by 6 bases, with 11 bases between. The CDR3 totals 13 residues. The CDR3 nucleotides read TGTGCCAGTCGATTAGAGATTAATTCACCCCTCCACTTT. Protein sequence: CASRLEINSPLHF.

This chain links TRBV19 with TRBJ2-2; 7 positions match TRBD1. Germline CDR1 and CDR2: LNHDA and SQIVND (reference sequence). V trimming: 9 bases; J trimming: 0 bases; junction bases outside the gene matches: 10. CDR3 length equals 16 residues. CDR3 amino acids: CASSRLTGANTGELFF. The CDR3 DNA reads TGTGCCAGCTCCCGGCTCACAGGGGCGAACACCGGGGAGCTGTTTTTT.

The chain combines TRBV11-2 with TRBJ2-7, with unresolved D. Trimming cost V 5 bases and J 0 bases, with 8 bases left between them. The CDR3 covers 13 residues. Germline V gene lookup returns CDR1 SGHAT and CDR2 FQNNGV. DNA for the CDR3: TGTGCCAGCAGCCTCCACGCCTCCTACGAGCAGTACTTC. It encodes CASSLHASYEQYF.

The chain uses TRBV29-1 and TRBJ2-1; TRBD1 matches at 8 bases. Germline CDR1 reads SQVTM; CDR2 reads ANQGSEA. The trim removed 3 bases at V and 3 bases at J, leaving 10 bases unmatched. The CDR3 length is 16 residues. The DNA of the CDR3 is TGCAGCGTTGAGAGACAGGGGCCGCCTTACTACAATGAGCAGTTCTTC. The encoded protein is CSVERQGPPYYNEQFF.

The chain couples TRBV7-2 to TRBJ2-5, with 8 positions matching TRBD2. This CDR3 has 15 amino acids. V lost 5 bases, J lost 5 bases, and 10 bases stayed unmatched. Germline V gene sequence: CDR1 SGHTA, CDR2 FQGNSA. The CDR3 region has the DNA TGTGCCAGCAGCGCGGCCGAAGCGGGGGAGGAGACCCAGTACTTC. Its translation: CASSAAEAGEETQYF.

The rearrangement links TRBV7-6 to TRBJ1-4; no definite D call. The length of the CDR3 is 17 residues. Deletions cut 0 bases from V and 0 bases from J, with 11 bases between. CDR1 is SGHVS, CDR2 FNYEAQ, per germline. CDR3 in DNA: TGTGCCAGCAGCTTAGCGCCACACGGGTCAACTAATGAAAAACTGTTTTTT. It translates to CASSLAPHGSTNEKLFF.

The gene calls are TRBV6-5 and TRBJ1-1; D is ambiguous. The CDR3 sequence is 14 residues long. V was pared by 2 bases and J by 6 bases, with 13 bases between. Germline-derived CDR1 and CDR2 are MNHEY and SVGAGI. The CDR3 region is CASSYPRAGAEAFF. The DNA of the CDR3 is TGTGCCAGCAGTTACCCCCGTGCGGGTGCTGAAGCTTTCTTT.

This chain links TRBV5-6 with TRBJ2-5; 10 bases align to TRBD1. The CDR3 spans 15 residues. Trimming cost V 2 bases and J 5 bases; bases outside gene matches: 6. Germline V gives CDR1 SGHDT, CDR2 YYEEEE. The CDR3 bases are TGTGCCAGCAGCTTTAGGACAGGGGGGAGCGAGACCCAGTACTTC. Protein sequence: CASSFRTGGSETQYF.

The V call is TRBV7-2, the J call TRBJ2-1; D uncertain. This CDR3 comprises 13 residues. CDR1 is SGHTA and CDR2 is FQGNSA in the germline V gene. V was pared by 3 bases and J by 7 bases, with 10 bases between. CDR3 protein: CASSFLNPNEQFF. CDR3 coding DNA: TGTGCCAGCAGCTTCCTAAACCCGAATGAGCAGTTCTTC.

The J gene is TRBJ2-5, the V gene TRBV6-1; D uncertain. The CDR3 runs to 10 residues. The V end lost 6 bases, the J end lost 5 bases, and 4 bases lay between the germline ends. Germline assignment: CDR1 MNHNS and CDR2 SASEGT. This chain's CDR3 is CASRRETQYF. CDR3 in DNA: TGTGCCAGCAGACGGGAGACCCAGTACTTC.

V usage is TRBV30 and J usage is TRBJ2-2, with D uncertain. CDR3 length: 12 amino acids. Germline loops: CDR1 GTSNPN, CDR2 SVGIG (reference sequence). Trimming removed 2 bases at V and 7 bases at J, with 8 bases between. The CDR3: CAWSPRGGELFF. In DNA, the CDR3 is TGTGCCTGGAGTCCCCGAGGCGGGGAGCTGTTTTTT.

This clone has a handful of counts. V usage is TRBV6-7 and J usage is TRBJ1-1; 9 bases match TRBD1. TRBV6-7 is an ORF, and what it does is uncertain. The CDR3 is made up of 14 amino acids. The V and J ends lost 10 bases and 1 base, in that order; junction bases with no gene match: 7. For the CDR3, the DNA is TGTGCCACCCGACAGGGGGACCCGAACACTGAAGCTTTCTTT. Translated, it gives CATRQGDPNTEAFF.

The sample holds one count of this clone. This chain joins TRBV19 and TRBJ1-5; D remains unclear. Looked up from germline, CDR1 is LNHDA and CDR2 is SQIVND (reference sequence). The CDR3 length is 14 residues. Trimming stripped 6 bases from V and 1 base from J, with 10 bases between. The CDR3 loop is CASSSQDSNQPQHF. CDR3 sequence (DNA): TGTGCCAGTAGCTCTCAGGACAGCAATCAGCCCCAGCATTTT.

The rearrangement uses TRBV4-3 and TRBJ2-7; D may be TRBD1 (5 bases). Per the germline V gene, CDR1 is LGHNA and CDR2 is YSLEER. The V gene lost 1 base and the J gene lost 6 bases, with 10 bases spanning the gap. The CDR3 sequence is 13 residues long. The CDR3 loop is CASSQGWGGEQYF. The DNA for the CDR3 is TGCGCCAGCAGCCAAGGCTGGGGCGGCGAGCAGTACTTC.

The CDR3 reads CAWSRQGTAYTLGNTEAFF. Here the CDR3 DNA reads TGTGCCTGGAGCCGCCAAGGGACAGCCTACACCTTAGGGAACACTGAAGCTTTCTTT. V and J are TRBV30 and TRBJ1-1; 7 bases match TRBD1. The CDR3 runs to 19 residues. The junction had 20 bases not matched to a gene; V was cut back by 3 bases and J by 1 base. Germline CDR1 GTSNPN, CDR2 SVGIG (reference sequence).

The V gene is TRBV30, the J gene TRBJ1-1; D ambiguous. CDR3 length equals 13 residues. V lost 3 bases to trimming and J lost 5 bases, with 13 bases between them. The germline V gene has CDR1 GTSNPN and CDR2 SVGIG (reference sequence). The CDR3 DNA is TGTGCCTGGAGACGGACGGCCCGGACTGAAGCTTTCTTT. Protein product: CAWRRTARTEAFF.

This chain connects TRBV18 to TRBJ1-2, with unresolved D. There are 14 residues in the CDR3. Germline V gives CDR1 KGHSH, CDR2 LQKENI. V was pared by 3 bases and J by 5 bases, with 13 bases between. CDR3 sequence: CASSPQEGEYGYTF. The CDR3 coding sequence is TGTGCCAGCTCACCTCAGGAGGGAGAATATGGCTACACCTTC.